This T cell receptor beta chain was identified during a study of blood T cell repertoires in COVID-19. Looking at the study overall: Donors in the United States, Italy and Spain gave samples during acute or convalescent COVID-19.

Recruits, aged about 18 to 100 years, lived in 20 to 30 US areas. Self-reported history from a screening survey and questionnaire set each donor's cohort. In the original analysis: Amplifying reference gene primers gave estimates of nucleated cell counts. Data came from immunoSEQ multiplex PCR; TCRdb stores just in-frame clones and leaves some out. V and J calls and clone size follow that table, whereas D and trimming were derived from the DNA. The repertoire consists of about 320,000 clones, with roughly nine tenths occurring once and the leading ten covering approximately 2.5%. CDR1 and CDR2 (germline): SGHDT, YYEEEE. The CDR3 contains 15 residues. Trimming cost V 3 bases and J 3 bases, with 13 bases left between them. This clone came up a few times.

Sequencing input: PBMCs or T cells enriched from blood (not recorded which). The chain joins TRBV5-6 to TRBJ2-4, with D maybe TRBD2 (6 bases). This TCR was recovered from a man aged 55 to 70 who had recovered from COVID-19. CDR3 sequence: CASSSLRGDKNIQYF. CDR3 DNA: TGTGCCAGCAGCTCCTTGCGGGGTGACAAAAACATTCAGTACTTC.